This T cell receptor beta chain was recovered during a study of T cell repertoires in cytomegalovirus infection. Study-wide background: It was the public TCR beta signatures that indicated both CMV infection and matching HLA type.

CDR1 and CDR2 from the germline V gene are SGHTA and FQGNSA. V lost 4 bases, J lost 4 bases, and 16 bases lay in between. CDR3 size: 15 residues. In this sample, this clonotype turned up a few times. Its target is unknown. Study-wide findings and caveats: CMV carriers with the relevant HLA were identified by cumulative public TCR beta family frequency. CMV-specific TCR beta clonotypes restricted by HLA-C dominated the ex vivo response.

MiXCR was run by TCRdb on the reads, yielding one entry per CDR3 protein. The table records some 500,000 distinct CDR3 sequences, about 39% of them present only once. This specimen was cultured PBMCs, taken from culture after CMV antigen stimulation. J is TRBJ1-2 and V is TRBV7-2; D ambiguous. The sequence was obtained from a human donor in good health (CMV status not recorded). Some clones in this sample may be carry-over from other donors' samples. The CDR3 DNA is TGTGCCAGCAGCTCGCCAGCAGGCGGGCTCTATGGCTACACCTTC. Amino acid sequence: CASSSPAGGLYGYTF.